This record covers a single T cell receptor beta chain. Its target is not known. The data were obtained in a study of long-term antiretroviral therapy in people with HIV. Regarding the study as a whole: The study found that diversity rose after ART but stayed below transplant donor controls.

The CDR3 extends over 15 amino acids. V lost 0 bases, J lost 4 bases, and 5 bases stayed unmatched. Germline V gives CDR1 LGHNA, CDR2 YSLEER. The assay used was immunoSEQ (version v3.0), run at survey level. Only in-frame clones appear in the TCRdb table, and some are missing; sequencing was by immunoSEQ multiplex PCR. The sample lists some 40,000 clones, more than 80% seen once, with about 6% in the top ten. Sample: unsorted PBMCs, taken 3.1 years after starting antiretroviral therapy. This sequence originates from a woman aged 50 to 65 with HIV. The chain carries TRBV4-3 and TRBJ1-2; 7 bases line up with TRBD1. The CDR3 DNA is TGCGCCAGCAGCCAAGAGGTGGGACAGAGCTATGGCTACACCTTC. Its protein product is CASSQEVGQSYGYTF.